This entry lists 22 T cell receptor beta chains sequenced from one sample in a study of beta chain features in type 1 diabetes. The sequenced template was cDNA made from the entire isolated RNA. Measured with immunoSEQ multiplex PCR; TCRdb has only the in-frame clones, and not every one. Among 310,000 or so clones listed, less than 10% were seen once. The material sequenced was central memory CD4+ T cells from blood. The source of these receptors is a woman aged 18-35 years in good health.

This clone was found a few times. The chain has TRBV6-5 and TRBJ1-4; no clear D. Trimming stripped 2 bases from V and 2 bases from J, with 12 bases between. This CDR3 region has 16 residues. CDR1 and CDR2 from the germline V gene are MNHEY and SVGAGI. The CDR3, as DNA: TGTGCCAGCAGTTACGATCCTGGGAGCACTAATGAAAAACTGTTTTTT. Protein: CASSYDPGSTNEKLFF.

The chain has TRBV18 and TRBJ2-7; D possibly uses TRBD1 or TRBD2 (6 bases each). CDR3 length equals 14 residues. Germline CDR1 KGHSH, CDR2 LQKENI. The germline V and J ends were trimmed by 3 bases and 4 bases, with 13 bases remaining between them. DNA for the CDR3: TGTGCCAGCTCACCCCGGACGGGGGCGTACGAGCAGTACTTC. Translated: CASSPRTGAYEQYF.

The chain combines TRBV27 with TRBJ2-5; no clear D. Germline V gives CDR1 MNHEY, CDR2 SMNVEV (reference sequence). Trimming shortened V by 5 bases and J by 6 bases, and 16 bases separated the two germline ends. The CDR3 sequence is 14 residues long. CDR3 residues: CASSPDGRRKTQYF. CDR3 nucleotide sequence: TGTGCCAGCAGTCCCGACGGGCGAAGGAAGACCCAGTACTTC.

The genes are TRBV28 and TRBJ1-2; 9 bases align to TRBD1. CDR1 MDHEN and CDR2 SYDVKM come from the germline V gene. Trimming took 1 base from V and 5 from J; bases not matched to a gene: 2. The CDR3 covers 14 residues. The DNA of the CDR3 is TGTGCCAGCAGTTTATCGGACAGGGGTTATGGCTACACCTTC. Its translation is CASSLSDRGYGYTF.

The V and J genes are TRBV19 and TRBJ1-3; maybe TRBD1 (5 bases). CDR1 is LNHDA and CDR2 is SQIVND in the germline V gene (reference sequence). Trimming left V 5 bases short and J 0 bases short, with 11 bases between. The CDR3 spans 15 residues. CDR3: CASSPDSSSGNTIYF. CDR3 coding DNA: TGTGCCAGTAGTCCTGACAGCAGCTCTGGAAACACCATATATTTT.

This chain joins TRBV4-2 and TRBJ1-5; possibly TRBD1 for D (6 bases). The germline gives CDR1 LGHNA, CDR2 YNFKEQ. CDR3 length: 16 residues. V was pared by 4 bases and J by 0 bases, with 13 bases between. The CDR3 is CASSPRHRDSNQPQHF. The CDR3 region has the DNA TGTGCCAGCAGCCCCCGCCACAGGGATAGCAATCAGCCCCAGCATTTT.

Many counts were recorded for this clone. The chain carries TRBV27 and TRBJ1-5, with 7 bases aligning to TRBD1. This CDR3 is 14 amino acids long. V shed 0 bases, J shed 9 bases, and the junction held 5 bases outside the gene matches. Germline loops: CDR1 MNHEY, CDR2 SMNVEV (reference sequence). The CDR3 is CASSLSVGGLPQHF. In DNA form, the CDR3 reads TGTGCCAGCAGTTTATCGGTAGGGGGCTTGCCCCAGCATTTT.

This clone was recorded a few times. Within the sample, other DNA sequences also encode this same CDR3. The rearrangement joins TRBV2 to TRBJ2-6; TRBD2 matches at 7 bases. Germline trimming cut 5 bases from V and 1 base from J; bases unmatched to any gene: 2. CDR3 length: 15 amino acids. The V gene's germline CDR1 is SNHLY and CDR2 FYNNEI. The CDR3 DNA follows: TGTGCCAGCAGTAGGGAGGGGTCTGGGGCCAACGTCCTGACTTTC. Protein: CASSREGSGANVLTF.

This clone occurred many times. V gene TRBV13 combines with J gene TRBJ2-7, with D tentatively TRBD1 (6 bases). V was trimmed by 3 bases and J by 0 bases, leaving 9 bases between them. Germline V CDR1 and CDR2: PRHDT, FYEKMQ (reference sequence). The CDR3 has 14 amino acids. The CDR3 DNA is TGTGCCAGCAGCTTCGACAGGCTCTCCTACGAGCAGTACTTC. Translation gives CASSFDRLSYEQYF.

A few counts support this clone. CDR3 protein: CASRRNGGVGYTF. DNA for the CDR3: TGTGCCAGCAGGCGAAACGGAGGGGTCGGCTACACCTTC. V and J are TRBV7-9 and TRBJ1-2, with D perhaps matching TRBD1 (5 bases). V shed 6 bases and J shed 8 bases, with 16 bases lying between them. The CDR3 has 13 residues. Germline values: CDR1 SEHNR, CDR2 FQNEAQ (reference sequence).

V gene TRBV29-1 combines with J gene TRBJ2-5, with 10 bases fitting TRBD2. Germline CDR1 and CDR2: SQVTM and ANQGSEA. The CDR3 has 13 amino acids. The V and J ends lost 6 bases and 5 bases, in that order; junction bases with no gene match: 6. The CDR3 loop reads CSVPSGRVETQYF. DNA of the CDR3: TGCAGCGTACCTAGCGGGAGAGTCGAGACCCAGTACTTC.

Only a few counts were recorded for this clone. The CDR3 DNA reads as TGTGCCAGCAGCAGGGAGCGGGGAGTGGAGACCCAGTACTTC. As protein: CASSRERGVETQYF. V gene TRBV7-2 combines with J gene TRBJ2-5; 7 positions agree with TRBD2. Germline assignment: CDR1 SGHTA and CDR2 FQGNSA. This CDR3 region has 14 residues. The ends lost 5 bases at V and 5 bases at J; junction bases unmatched: 8. Full variable domain (missing parts from reference TRBV7-2 and TRBJ2-5): GAGVSQSPSNKVTEKGKDVELRCDPISGHTALYWYRQSLGQGLEFLIYFQGNSAPDKSGLPSDRFSAERTGGSVSTLTIQRTQQEDSAVYLCASSRERGVETQYFGPGTRLLVL.

This clone was observed a few times. This rearrangement joins TRBV10-3 to TRBJ2-3, with TRBD1 matching over 10 bases. The germline V gene has CDR1 ENHRY and CDR2 SYGVKD. V was clipped by 7 bases and J by 2 bases; unmatched bases: 3. The CDR3 sequence is 14 residues long. This chain's CDR3 is CAIMTGGITDTQYF. In nucleotides, the CDR3 is TGTGCCATCATGACAGGGGGCATCACAGATACGCAGTATTTT.

Only a few counts were recorded for this clone. The genes are TRBV7-2 and TRBJ2-1, with a weak D call TRBD2 (5 bases). Looked up from germline, CDR1 is SGHTA and CDR2 is FQGNSA. This CDR3 is 15 amino acids long. Trimming took 2 bases from V and 2 from J, leaving 10 bases between them. The CDR3 sequence: CASSLSRDAYNEQFF. In DNA, the CDR3 is TGTGCCAGCAGCTTAAGTCGGGATGCCTACAATGAGCAGTTCTTC.

This clone was observed a handful of times. As DNA, the CDR3 is TGTGCCAGCAGATCCGGGACAGAATACGAGCAGTACTTC. It yields the protein CASRSGTEYEQYF. V usage is TRBV28 and J usage is TRBJ2-7; 7 nucleotides agree with TRBD1. The V segment lost 6 bases and the J segment 4 bases; nucleotides outside the gene matches: 6. CDR1 and CDR2 (germline): MDHEN, SYDVKM. This CDR3 spans 13 amino acids.

The rearrangement joins TRBV4-3 to TRBJ2-1, with 7 bases fitting TRBD2. The V gene end was trimmed by 6 bases and the J gene end by 7 bases; junction bases not matched to a gene: 6. The CDR3 spans 13 residues. Germline lookup yields CDR1 LGHNA and CDR2 YSLEER. The DNA of the CDR3 is TGCGCCAGCAGACGCATGGGGGGGAATGAGCAGTTCTTC. As protein: CASRRMGGNEQFF.

This clone was detected only a few times. This chain uses TRBV14 with TRBJ1-3; D call uncertain. Per the germline V gene, CDR1 is SGHDN and CDR2 is FVKESK. Deletions cut 2 bases from V and 0 bases from J, with 8 bases between. This CDR3 is 15 amino acids long. The CDR3 reads CASSQSRTSGNTIYF. CDR3 sequence (DNA): TGTGCCAGCAGCCAAAGCAGGACCTCTGGAAACACCATATATTTT.

This chain joins TRBV4-3 and TRBJ1-3; 10 nucleotides agree with TRBD1. Germline V gives CDR1 LGHNA, CDR2 YSLEER. The J segment lost 4 bases and the V segment lost 0 bases, leaving 9 bases of the junction unmatched. The length of the CDR3 is 18 residues. In nucleotides, the CDR3 is TGCGCCAGCAGCCAAGACCGGAGGACAGGGGGAGGCGGAAACACCATATATTTT. Translating it yields CASSQDRRTGGGGNTIYF.

V usage is TRBV9 and J usage is TRBJ1-5, with 9 bases identical to TRBD1. The V gene's germline CDR1 is SGDLS and CDR2 YYNGEE. The CDR3 consists of 13 residues. Unmatched junction bases numbered 1, after V lost 4 bases and J lost 5 bases. CDR3 in amino acids: CASSRQGDQPQHF. DNA for the CDR3: TGTGCCAGCAGCAGACAGGGGGATCAGCCCCAGCATTTT.

A few counts support this clone. The genes are TRBV20-1 and TRBJ2-1; TRBD2 might be the D (6 bases). The CDR3 runs to 11 residues. Per the germline V gene, CDR1 is DFQATT and CDR2 is SNEGSKA (reference sequence). The ends were cut back, 4 bases at V and 15 bases at J, with 16 bases in the middle. As DNA, the CDR3 is TGCAGTGCTACAAGACTAGAGTTTTGGTTCTTC. Translating it yields CSATRLEFWFF.

The genes are TRBV15 and TRBJ1-1; 8 bases are shared with TRBD1. The length of the CDR3 is 14 residues. The trim removed 3 bases at V and 5 bases at J, leaving 5 bases unmatched. Germline loops: CDR1 LNHNV, CDR2 YYDKDF (reference sequence). CDR3 sequence: CATSRDRVGTEAFF. For the CDR3, the DNA is TGTGCCACCAGCAGGGACAGGGTAGGGACTGAAGCTTTCTTT.

V usage is TRBV7-6 and J usage is TRBJ2-2, with TRBD2 matching 7 bases. The ends lost 3 bases at V and 0 bases at J; junction bases unmatched: 4. The CDR3 length is 16 residues. Germline-derived CDR1 and CDR2 are SGHVS and FNYEAQ. The CDR3 DNA reads TGTGCCAGCAGCTTGGCGGGAGCATCGAACACCGGGGAGCTGTTTTTT. As protein: CASSLAGASNTGELFF.